These T cell receptor beta chains were read from a single sample in a study of Ad26.COV2.S vaccination and SARS-CoV-2 variants. Produced via immunoSEQ multiplex PCR; TCRdb's table is partial and in-frame only. Here the sample spans about 350,000 clones, approximately 90% being singletons. The sample in question was peripheral blood, obtained after recovery from COVID-19. These receptors were taken from a human donor who had recovered from COVID-19. CDR3s include the opening cysteine and the closing phenylalanine or tryptophan. The D gene is left open where the match is weak. Expanded clones are given a class, and other clones once, few, many or no size at all.

J: TRBJ1-5; V: TRBV10-3; size: -; D: -; DNA: TGTGCCATCAGTGATGTCGGCAATAGCAATCAGCCCCAGCATTTT; CDR3: CAISDVGNSNQPQHF
J: TRBJ1-1; V: TRBV19; size: -; D: -; DNA: TGTGCCAGTACCCCGGACCCGTCGAACACTGAAGCTTTCTTT; CDR3: CASTPDPSNTEAFF
J: TRBJ2-1; V: TRBV6-5; size: -; D: -; DNA: TGTGCCAGCAGTACCTTACTTTTGGGGAATGAGCAGTTCTTC; CDR3: CASSTLLLGNEQFF
J: TRBJ2-1; V: TRBV10-1; size: -; D: -; DNA: TGCGCCAGCACCGATCAGGGACATGAGCAGTTCTTC; CDR3: CASTDQGHEQFF
J: TRBJ2-7; V: TRBV18; size: -; D: -; DNA: TGTGCCAGCTCACTCCGGGGAGGGGGCTTGTACGAGCAGTACTTC; CDR3: CASSLRGGGLYEQYF
J: TRBJ1-1; V: TRBV18; size: -; D: -; DNA: TGTGCCAGCTCACCACCGGCCAACACTGAAGCTTTCTTT; CDR3: CASSPPANTEAFF
J: TRBJ1-4; V: TRBV25-1; size: -; D: TRBD1; DNA: TGTGCCAGCAGTTTTCTGGCAGGGGGCAGGAGTGAAAAACTGTTTTTT; CDR3: CASSFLAGGRSEKLFF
J: TRBJ1-5; V: TRBV6-5; size: -; D: -; DNA: TGTGCCAGCAGTTACTTGTCCTTGGGGCCCCAGCATTTT; CDR3: CASSYLSLGPQHF
J: TRBJ2-1; V: TRBV7-2; size: -; D: -; DNA: TGTGCCAGCAGCTTAGAACGGAGGAATGAGCAGTTCTTC; CDR3: CASSLERRNEQFF
J: TRBJ1-1; V: TRBV12-3/TRBV12-4; size: -; D: -; DNA: TGTGCCAGCAGTTTCGCGGTGAACACTGAAGCTTTCTTT; CDR3: CASSFAVNTEAFF
J: TRBJ2-7; V: TRBV5-1; size: -; D: -; DNA: TGCGCCAGCAGCCCCGGGCCATCCTCCTACGAGCAGTACTTC; CDR3: CASSPGPSSYEQYF
J: TRBJ2-3; V: TRBV9; size: -; D: -; DNA: TGTGCCAGCAGCGTAGGAGAGGGGACGGATACGCAGTATTTT; CDR3: CASSVGEGTDTQYF
J: TRBJ1-2; V: TRBV2; size: -; D: -; DNA: TGTGCCAGCAGCTACCTACCGGGAAGTGGCTACACCTTC; CDR3: CASSYLPGSGYTF
J: TRBJ1-2; V: TRBV9; size: -; D: -; DNA: TGTGCCAGCAGCGTAGGGACAGATTACACCTTC; CDR3: CASSVGTDYTF
J: TRBJ2-5; V: TRBV4-1; size: -; D: TRBD2; DNA: TGCGCCAGCAGCCAAGAATTTAGACTAGCGGGGGGGCCGACGGAGACCCAGTACTTC; CDR3: CASSQEFRLAGGPTETQYF
J: TRBJ1-2; V: TRBV18; size: -; D: -; DNA: TGTGCCAGCTCACCACGGGGGGTGAGGGACTATGGCTACACCTTC; CDR3: CASSPRGVRDYGYTF
J: TRBJ1-1; V: TRBV2; size: -; D: -; DNA: TGTGCCAGCAACAGGGAGTTAAACACTGAAGCTTTCTTT; CDR3: CASNRELNTEAFF
J: TRBJ2-2; V: TRBV19; size: -; D: TRBD2; DNA: TGTGCCAGTAGTGTCGGAGCGGGAAACACCGGGGAGCTGTTTTTT; CDR3: CASSVGAGNTGELFF
J: TRBJ2-7; V: TRBV11-2; size: once; D: TRBD1; DNA: TGTGCCAGCAGCTATTCAGGGGGCATAGTCAGCGAGCAGTACTTC; CDR3: CASSYSGGIVSEQYF
J: TRBJ1-2; V: TRBV18; size: -; D: -; DNA: TGTGCCAGCTCAACCTTTGGGTCTTATGGCTACACCTTC; CDR3: CASSTFGSYGYTF
J: TRBJ2-1; V: TRBV15; size: -; D: -; DNA: TGTGCCACCAGCAGTGTAATGAGGAATAGGGATGAGCAGTTCTTC; CDR3: CATSSVMRNRDEQFF
J: TRBJ2-4; V: TRBV7-8; size: once; D: -; DNA: TGTGCCAGCAGCTTAGCGGAAGGGCCCCAAAACATTCAGTACTTC; CDR3: CASSLAEGPQNIQYF
J: TRBJ2-7; V: TRBV29-1; size: -; D: -; DNA: TGCAGCGCCGATTTAGTCCAGGGAGTCGGATACGAGCAGTACTTC; CDR3: CSADLVQGVGYEQYF
J: TRBJ1-2; V: TRBV5-4; size: -; D: -; DNA: TGTGCCAGCAGCTTGGCGGACTCTAACTATGGCTACACCTTC; CDR3: CASSLADSNYGYTF
J: TRBJ1-3; V: TRBV6-5; size: -; D: TRBD1; DNA: TGTGCCAGCAGTCAGACAGGGCTGGCTGGAAACACCATATATTTT; CDR3: CASSQTGLAGNTIYF
J: TRBJ1-5; V: TRBV11-2; size: -; D: TRBD1; DNA: TGTGCCAGCAGCTTAGGACAGGGCGGCAATCAGCCCCAGCATTTT; CDR3: CASSLGQGGNQPQHF
J: TRBJ1-1; V: TRBV7-8; size: -; D: -; DNA: TGTGCCAGCAGCGCTCAAGTGGGTCCCCGGTCTGAAGCTTTCTTT; CDR3: CASSAQVGPRSEAFF
J: TRBJ2-1; V: TRBV19; size: -; D: TRBD1; DNA: TGTGCCAGTAGTTACACAGGGGCCAGCTCCTACAATGAGCAGTTCTTC; CDR3: CASSYTGASSYNEQFF
J: TRBJ2-3; V: TRBV10-3; size: -; D: TRBD2; DNA: TGTGCCATCAGCGAGACTAGCGGGGCCACAGATACGCAGTATTTT; CDR3: CAISETSGATDTQYF
J: TRBJ2-1; V: TRBV12-3/TRBV12-4; size: -; D: -; DNA: TGTGCCAGCAGAAGCCGGCCCCGCGAGCAGTTCTTC; CDR3: CASRSRPREQFF
J: TRBJ2-1; V: TRBV6-5; size: -; D: -; DNA: TGTGCCAGCAGACCCACAGGTGTCGGTGAGCAGTTCTTC; CDR3: CASRPTGVGEQFF
J: TRBJ1-4; V: TRBV11-1; size: -; D: -; DNA: TGTGCCAGCAGCTTCGGCAGGGCAAGTGAAAAACTGTTTTTT; CDR3: CASSFGRASEKLFF
J: TRBJ2-1; V: TRBV9; size: -; D: -; DNA: TGTGCCAGCAGCGCAGCCCCCCAAGCCTGGAGCAATTTCTTC; CDR3: CASSAAPQAWSNFF
J: TRBJ2-1; V: TRBV7-9; size: -; D: TRBD1; DNA: TGTGCCAGCAGCTCGGACAGGGGGCCTCTCTCCTACAATGAGCAGTTCTTC; CDR3: CASSSDRGPLSYNEQFF
J: TRBJ1-5; V: TRBV27; size: -; D: -; DNA: TGTGCCAGCAGTTTTGGGGACCGTGATCAGCCCCAGCATTTT; CDR3: CASSFGDRDQPQHF
J: TRBJ2-3; V: TRBV12-3/TRBV12-4; size: -; D: -; DNA: TGTGCCGACGGAATAGAATTGGCAGATACGCAGTATTTT; CDR3: CADGIELADTQYF
J: TRBJ1-1; V: TRBV5-6; size: -; D: -; DNA: TGTGCCAGCAGCTTCGGGGCCGATACTGAAGCTTTCTTT; CDR3: CASSFGADTEAFF
J: TRBJ2-7; V: TRBV7-9; size: -; D: -; DNA: TGTGCCAGCAGCTTCCAGGGGGGTACACTGTCCTACGAGCAGTACTTC; CDR3: CASSFQGGTLSYEQYF
J: TRBJ2-3; V: TRBV11-1; size: -; D: TRBD2; DNA: TGTGCCAGCAGCTCAGGGTTCGCGGGGGGGCAAGATACGCAGTATTTT; CDR3: CASSSGFAGGQDTQYF
J: TRBJ2-1; V: TRBV19; size: -; D: TRBD1; DNA: TGTGCCAGTAGGAGGGGGCTCTACAATGAGCAGTTCTTC; CDR3: CASRRGLYNEQFF
J: TRBJ1-4; V: TRBV5-1; size: -; D: -; DNA: TGCGCCAGCAGCCCCTGGGGCGGTGCAACTAATGAAAAACTGTTTTTT; CDR3: CASSPWGGATNEKLFF
J: TRBJ1-1; V: TRBV7-8; size: -; D: -; DNA: TGTGCCAGCAGCTTACCGGGGGACACTGAAGCTTTCTTT; CDR3: CASSLPGDTEAFF
J: TRBJ2-3; V: TRBV7-2; size: -; D: TRBD2; DNA: TGTGCCAGCAGCAAGGGACTAGCGGGAGGAGAGGGTACGCAGTATTTT; CDR3: CASSKGLAGGEGTQYF
J: TRBJ1-1; V: TRBV4-1; size: -; D: -; DNA: TGCGCCAGCAGCCAAGCCAATCTTGGCACTCTGAACACTGAAGCTTTCTTT; CDR3: CASSQANLGTLNTEAFF
J: TRBJ2-4; V: TRBV9; size: -; D: -; DNA: TGTGCCAGCAGCGTAGGGGGGCTAGCCAAAAACATTCAGTACTTC; CDR3: CASSVGGLAKNIQYF
J: TRBJ1-1; V: TRBV19; size: -; D: TRBD1; DNA: TGTGCCAGTAGCGATTACGGACAGGGGGCGGTTGAAGCTTTCTTT; CDR3: CASSDYGQGAVEAFF
J: TRBJ2-6; V: TRBV5-1; size: -; D: TRBD1; DNA: TGCGCCAGCAGCTTCTCGACAGGGACGGTCTCTGGGGCCAACGTCCTGACTTTC; CDR3: CASSFSTGTVSGANVLTF
J: TRBJ2-7; V: TRBV4-1; size: -; D: -; DNA: TGCGCCAGCAGCCCCGGGGTGACCTACGAGCAGTACTTC; CDR3: CASSPGVTYEQYF
J: TRBJ2-2; V: TRBV27; size: few; D: -; DNA: TGTGCCAGCAGTTTATCCTTAGCTGGAGCCGGGGAGCTGTTTTTT; CDR3: CASSLSLAGAGELFF
J: TRBJ1-3; V: TRBV4-1; size: -; D: -; DNA: TGCGCCAGCAGCCAAGATCCGAGTGGAGGGACTGGAAACACCATATATTTT; CDR3: CASSQDPSGGTGNTIYF
J: TRBJ1-2; V: TRBV2; size: -; D: -; DNA: TGTGCCAGCAGCCAGGGTGCGAACTATGGCTACACCTTC; CDR3: CASSQGANYGYTF
J: TRBJ2-1; V: TRBV19; size: -; D: TRBD2; DNA: TGTGCCAGTAGTTCCCGGGGGGTCGCGTCCTACAATGAGCAGTTCTTC; CDR3: CASSSRGVASYNEQFF
J: TRBJ2-1; V: TRBV25-1; size: -; D: -; DNA: TGTGCCAGCAGTGGCAGGGAGCACAATGAGCAGTTCTTC; CDR3: CASSGREHNEQFF
J: TRBJ1-1; V: TRBV13; size: -; D: TRBD1; DNA: TGTGCCAGCAGCTTTGCTACAGGGGGCACTGAAGCTTTCTTT; CDR3: CASSFATGGTEAFF
J: TRBJ2-7; V: TRBV19; size: few; D: -; DNA: TGTGCCAGTAGTATGGACACCGGGTACGAGCAGTACTTC; CDR3: CASSMDTGYEQYF